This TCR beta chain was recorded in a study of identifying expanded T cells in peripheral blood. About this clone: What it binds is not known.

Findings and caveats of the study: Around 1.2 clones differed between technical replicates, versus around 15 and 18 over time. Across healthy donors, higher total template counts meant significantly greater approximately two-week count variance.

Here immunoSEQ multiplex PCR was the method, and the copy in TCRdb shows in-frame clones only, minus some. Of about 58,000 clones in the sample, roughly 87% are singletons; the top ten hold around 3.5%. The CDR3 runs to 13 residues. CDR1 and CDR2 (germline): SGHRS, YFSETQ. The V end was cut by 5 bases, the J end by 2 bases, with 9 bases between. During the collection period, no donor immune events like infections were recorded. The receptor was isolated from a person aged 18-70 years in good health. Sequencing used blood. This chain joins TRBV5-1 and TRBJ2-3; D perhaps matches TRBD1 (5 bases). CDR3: CASRGRTTDTQYF. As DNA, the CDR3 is TGCGCCAGCAGGGGGCGGACCACAGATACGCAGTATTTT.